This T cell receptor beta chain stems from a study of cytomegalovirus exposure and HLA in healthy donors. Study-wide background: Early release data held 85 million or so unique TCRs from HLA-typed donors. Clustering assigned approximately 79% of the approximately 400 genotyped donors to the Caucasian-associated ancestry cluster.

CDR1 and CDR2 from the germline V gene are SGHRS and YFSETQ. The CDR3 totals 14 residues. The PCR used 60 Vbeta and 13 Jbeta primers. The method was immunoSEQ multiplex PCR; TCRdb's version includes in-frame clones alone and lacks a portion of them. Its table lists approximately 50,000 clones. The clonotype was recovered from a man aged 18-30 years in good health and CMV-seropositive. J is TRBJ2-5 and V is TRBV5-1, with D hard to call. The J call may be in error: the DNA end matches TRBJ2-7 better. Material: PBMCs. The CDR3 nucleotides are TGCGCCAGCAGCTTGGCCTTAGACACTTACGAGCAGTACTTC. Its translation is CASSLALDTYEQYF.